This T cell receptor (beta chain) was sequenced during a study of blood T cell repertoires in COVID-19. At the level of the study: Some COVID-19 samples were acute and others convalescent; all came from the United States, Italy and Spain. The analysed material was cDNA or gDNA that came from T cells, B-cell-depleted T cells, or PBMCs.

The CDR3 is 14 residues long. Between the trimmed V and J ends, which lost 5 bases and 7 bases, there was a span of 16 bases. The germline V gene encodes CDR1 SGHDT and CDR2 YYEEEE. In the original processing: Scientists estimated how many nucleated cells there were by amplifying reference gene primers. Repertoires were generated with immunoSEQ multiplex PCR, while TCRdb's copy carries only in-frame clones and drops some. V and J calls and clone size come straight from that table; D and trimming were deduced from the DNA. The sample holds nearly 80,000 clones; approximately 82% are singletons and the top ten take about a third.

The chain employs TRBV5-6 and TRBJ2-1, with D possibly matching TRBD2 (6 bases). The sequence came from a woman aged 65 to 85 with acute or convalescent COVID-19. The sample consisted of peripheral blood. The CDR3 bases are TGTGCCAGCAGTATACGGGGGATCTTAAATGAGCAGTTCTTC. It specifies CASSIRGILNEQFF.